This is a list of T cell receptor beta chains from one sample in a study of blood T cell repertoires in COVID-19. The method was immunoSEQ multiplex PCR; TCRdb's version includes in-frame clones alone and lacks a portion of them. There are fewer than 400,000 clones in the sample; roughly 90% occur only once, and 2.5% to 3% lies in the top ten. The sequenced sample consisted of peripheral blood. These TCRs come from a woman aged 25 to 39 with COVID-19, enrolled during active disease. Each CDR3 is given with its conserved first and last residue. D genes are given only for firm matches. Part of the rows lack a size; the others show once, few, many or a class for expanded clones.

J gene	CDR3 length	clone size	V gene	D gene	CDR3 DNA	CDR3 protein
TRBJ2-5	14	NA	TRBV6-5	TRBD2	TGTGCCAGCAGTTACGGCGGGAGTGACGAGACCCAGTACTTC	CASSYGGSDETQYF
TRBJ1-1	14	NA	TRBV28	NA	TGTGCCAGCGTGTCATCAGGGGACGAGGCTGAAGCTTTCTTT	CASVSSGDEAEAFF
TRBJ2-3	17	once	TRBV19	TRBD2	TGTGCCAGTAGTACGCGGACTAGCGGGCCAGAGGGAGATACGCAGTATTTT	CASSTRTSGPEGDTQYF
TRBJ2-3	13	once	TRBV30	NA	TGTGCCTCGCAGGGGATCAGCACAGATACGCAGTATTTT	CASQGISTDTQYF
TRBJ1-4	14	NA	TRBV7-2	NA	TGTGCCAGCAGCCAGGCAGGGTGGGATGAAAAACTGTTTTTT	CASSQAGWDEKLFF
TRBJ2-1	15	once	TRBV6-5	TRBD2	TGTGCCAGCAGTTACTCTATCGGGAGGGCCCGCGAGCAGTTCTTC	CASSYSIGRAREQFF
TRBJ2-1	14	NA	TRBV27	TRBD2	TGTGCCAGCAATAGCGGGAGCTCCTACAATGAGCAGTTCTTC	CASNSGSSYNEQFF
TRBJ2-6	19	NA	TRBV30	TRBD1	TGTGCCTGGAGTTACCGTCCCGGGACAGGGGGAATTGGGGCCAACGTCCTGACTTTC	CAWSYRPGTGGIGANVLTF
TRBJ1-4	15	NA	TRBV29-1	TRBD1	TGCAGCGTTGACGATGGGACAGGAGGTGATGAAAAACTGTTTTTT	CSVDDGTGGDEKLFF
TRBJ1-2	14	NA	TRBV30	TRBD1	TGTGCCTGGAAACGGGACAGGGTTCCTCGAGGCTACACCTTC	CAWKRDRVPRGYTF
TRBJ2-2	15	NA	TRBV19	TRBD1	TGTGCCAGTAGTACCTGGACAGGGAACACCGGGGAGCTGTTTTTT	CASSTWTGNTGELFF
TRBJ1-2	13	NA	TRBV29-1	TRBD1	TGCAGCGCCTTTTGGGGACAGGGAAATGGCTACACCTTC	CSAFWGQGNGYTF
TRBJ1-2	14	NA	TRBV25-1	NA	TGTGCCAGCAGTTTGAATTCCAGGGGAGATGGCTACACCTTC	CASSLNSRGDGYTF
TRBJ1-5	12	few	TRBV2	NA	TGTGCCAGCAGCCCTAGCTGGCAGCCCCAGCATTTT	CASSPSWQPQHF
TRBJ2-7	16	NA	TRBV4-2	NA	TGTGCCAGCAGCCAAGATACGAGCGACCCGATCTACGAGCAGTACTTC	CASSQDTSDPIYEQYF
TRBJ2-3	19	once	TRBV4-2	TRBD2	TGTGCCAGCAGCCACTTCGTAATAGGACTAGCAGCAAGCACAGATACGCAGTATTTT	CASSHFVIGLAASTDTQYF
TRBJ2-2	18	NA	TRBV5-6	TRBD1	TGTGCCAGCAGCCCTACCGGGACAGGGGGCCGGAACACCGGGGAGCTGTTTTTT	CASSPTGTGGRNTGELFF
TRBJ1-5	15	once	TRBV24-1	TRBD1	TGTGCCACCAGCGAACGAGGACAGGGACTGAAGCCCCAGCATTTT	CATSERGQGLKPQHF
TRBJ1-1	11	NA	TRBV3-1/TRBV3-2	NA	TGTGCCAGCAGCCACGGGGCTGAAGCTTTCTTT	CASSHGAEAFF
TRBJ1-3	17	once	TRBV11-2	TRBD1	TGTGCCAGCAGCTCCTTTAGACAGGGCTACTCTGGAAACACCATATATTTT	CASSSFRQGYSGNTIYF
TRBJ2-1	16	NA	TRBV7-9	TRBD2	TGTGCCAGCAGCGACCTTAGCGGGGCCTCCTACAATGAGCAGTTCTTC	CASSDLSGASYNEQFF
TRBJ2-5	14	NA	TRBV2	TRBD1	TGTGCCAGCAGAGCCGGGACAGGAGGAGAGACCCAGTACTTC	CASRAGTGGETQYF
TRBJ1-2	12	once	TRBV5-6	NA	TGTGCCAGCAGGGCCAGGGCTACCCGCTACACCTTC	CASRARATRYTF
TRBJ2-7	17	NA	TRBV19	TRBD2	TGTGCCAGTAGTATTTTGGGCGGACTAGCGGGCTCCTACGAGCAGTACTTC	CASSILGGLAGSYEQYF
TRBJ1-1	13	NA	TRBV28	NA	TGTGCCAGCGTTATTCTCCGGGGGACTGAAGCTTTCTTT	CASVILRGTEAFF
TRBJ1-1	13	NA	TRBV5-6	NA	TGTGCCAGCAGCTTTAATGGGGGCGACGGAGCTTTCTTT	CASSFNGGDGAFF
TRBJ1-4	15	NA	TRBV7-2	TRBD1	TGTGCCAGCAGCTTAGGATGGCAGGGGGCGGAAAAACTGTTTTTT	CASSLGWQGAEKLFF
TRBJ1-1	16	NA	TRBV7-3	TRBD1	TGTGCCAGCAGCGACCTGGACAGGGGTTATGGCACTGAAGCTTTCTTT	CASSDLDRGYGTEAFF
TRBJ2-3	17	NA	TRBV7-6	TRBD2	TGTGCCAGCAGCTTAGAGGCTAGCGGAGTCCCCACAGATACGCAGTATTTT	CASSLEASGVPTDTQYF
TRBJ1-4	15	NA	TRBV27	NA	TGTGCCAGCAGTCCTCGGGTTCTTCCAGATGAAAAACTGTTTTTT	CASSPRVLPDEKLFF
TRBJ1-4	16	NA	TRBV4-1	TRBD1	TGCGCCAGCAGCCAACCCGGACAGGGGACTAATGAAAAACTGTTTTTT	CASSQPGQGTNEKLFF
TRBJ2-7	15	NA	TRBV6-1	TRBD2	TGTGCCAGCAGTGAAGGGACTAGCGCGAGCTACGAGCAGTACTTC	CASSEGTSASYEQYF
TRBJ1-5	15	NA	TRBV19	NA	TGTGCCAGTAGTATAGATTATCAGGGTTGGCAGCCCCAGCATTTT	CASSIDYQGWQPQHF
TRBJ1-4	16	NA	TRBV7-9	NA	TGTGCCAGCAGCCCCTTCGACCTAGGCCAACATGAAAAACTGTTTTTT	CASSPFDLGQHEKLFF
TRBJ2-1	17	once	TRBV27	NA	TGTGCCAGCAGTTTATGGTCAGGGAGGTTCTCCTACAATGAGCAGTTCTTC	CASSLWSGRFSYNEQFF